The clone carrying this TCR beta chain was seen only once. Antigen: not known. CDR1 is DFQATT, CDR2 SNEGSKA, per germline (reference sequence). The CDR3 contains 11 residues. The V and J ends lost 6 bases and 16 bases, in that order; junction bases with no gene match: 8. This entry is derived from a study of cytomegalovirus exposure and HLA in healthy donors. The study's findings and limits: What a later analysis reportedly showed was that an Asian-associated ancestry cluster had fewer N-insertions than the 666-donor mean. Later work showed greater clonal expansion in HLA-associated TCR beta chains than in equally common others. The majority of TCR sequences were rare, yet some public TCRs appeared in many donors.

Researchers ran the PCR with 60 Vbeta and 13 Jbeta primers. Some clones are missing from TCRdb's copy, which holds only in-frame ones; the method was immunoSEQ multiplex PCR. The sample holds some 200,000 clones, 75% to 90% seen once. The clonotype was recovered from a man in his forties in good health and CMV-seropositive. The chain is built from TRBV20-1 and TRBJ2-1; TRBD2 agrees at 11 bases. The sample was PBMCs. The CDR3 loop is CSAATSGGGFF. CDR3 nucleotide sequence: TGCAGTGCGGCTACTAGCGGGGGAGGATTCTTC.